Detailed here is one T cell receptor (beta chain). This entry comes from a study of T cells in Graves' hyperthyroidism and ophthalmopathy. Across the whole study: At initial diagnosis, before any treatment had begun, peripheral blood was obtained.

Amplification targeted TCR beta CDR3 regions from RNA transcripts. When the TCR CDR3 underwent first-round RT-PCR, the HTBI primer set was used. TCRdb itself ran the multiplex PCR reads through MiXCR, one entry per CDR3 protein. The sample records 600,000 to 700,000 distinct CDR3 sequences, 14% to 15% being singletons. Diagnostic decisions used clinical symptoms, serum thyroxine and TRAb, thyroid ultrasound and orbital computed tomography. PBMCs were sourced from more than 9 ml fresh peripheral blood. CDR1 and CDR2 from the germline V gene are SGHTA and FQGNSA. The CDR3 is 15 residues long. V shed 5 bases and J shed 5 bases, with 19 bases lying between them.

The sequenced sample consisted of blood. The chain carries TRBV7-2 and TRBJ2-7; D possibly uses TRBD1 or TRBD2 (5 bases each). The sequence was collected from a woman between 40 and 50 years old with Graves' ophthalmopathy. Here the CDR3 DNA reads TGTGCCAGCAGCCCAGTTGGGGGATCTTGGGACGAGCAGTACTTC. This gives the protein CASSPVGGSWDEQYF.